The rows below give T cell receptor beta chains drawn from one sample of a study of T-cell reconstitution after alpha-beta-depleted transplantation in children. In TCRdb, the PCR reads were re-called with MiXCR into one record per CDR3 protein. The repertoire holds about 300,000 distinct CDR3 sequences, 6% to 10% seen once, with approximately 8.6% in the top ten. The sample in question was peripheral blood, obtained 360 days after TCRalphabeta/CD19-depleted stem cell transplant. The origin of the receptors is a female patient under 10 years old who had a stem cell transplant for Fanconi anemia, so the T cells may come from the graft donor. Each CDR3 is given with its conserved first and last residue. The D gene is left open where the match is weak. Only part of the rows carry a size: once, few, many, or a class if the clone is expanded.

size	J	D	V	length	CDR3	DNA
many	TRBJ1-1	NA	TRBV7-9	10	CASSLQEAFF	TGTGCCAGCAGCTTACAGGAAGCTTTCTTT
many	TRBJ2-1	TRBD2	TRBV20-1	16	CSARDLGTSFFNEQFF	TGCAGTGCTAGAGATCTCGGGACTAGTTTTTTCAATGAGCAGTTCTTC
NA	TRBJ2-2	TRBD1	TRBV18	19	CASSSSPPGQGTNTGELFF	TGTGCCAGCTCATCCTCCCCGCCGGGACAGGGGACGAACACCGGGGAGCTGTTTTTT
many	TRBJ2-7	NA	TRBV6-1	17	CASRGWDGALYYYEQYF	TGTGCCAGCAGGGGATGGGACGGGGCCCTCTACTACTACGAGCAGTACTTC
many	TRBJ1-5	NA	TRBV10-3	13	CAISDRVNQPQHF	TGTGCCATCAGTGACAGGGTCAATCAGCCCCAGCATTTT
NA	TRBJ2-7	TRBD1	TRBV25-1	17	CASSYLSSDRGVYEQYF	TGTGCCAGCAGTTACTTATCATCGGACAGGGGCGTCTACGAGCAGTACTTC
many	TRBJ1-5	TRBD1	TRBV7-8	14	CASSLAGGEQPQHF	TGTGCCAGCAGCTTGGCAGGGGGCGAACAGCCCCAGCATTTT
many	TRBJ1-6	NA	TRBV28	13	CASSLGGNSPLHF	TGTGCCAGCAGTTTAGGGGGCAATTCACCCCTCCACTTT
many	TRBJ2-2	NA	TRBV6-6	13	CASSYVPNGELFF	TGTGCCAGCAGTTACGTCCCTAACGGGGAGCTGTTTTTT
many	TRBJ1-2	NA	TRBV10-2	13	CASSEDTDYGYTF	TGCGCCAGCAGTGAAGACACCGACTATGGCTACACCTTC
few	TRBJ1-6	NA	TRBV9	16	CASSVGHVVGNSPLHF	TGTGCCAGCAGCGTAGGACACGTTGTCGGAAATTCACCCCTCCACTTT
many	TRBJ1-5	TRBD1	TRBV12-3/TRBV12-4	17	CASSSGGQEGGNQPQHF	TGTGCCAGCAGTTCGGGGGGACAGGAGGGTGGCAATCAGCCCCAGCATTTT
few	TRBJ1-6	NA	TRBV6-5	18	CASSFQSLYLITGLPLHF	TGTGCCAGCAGTTTTCAGTCCTTATATTTGATTACCGGATTGCCCCTCCACTTT
NA	TRBJ1-4	NA	TRBV5-1	16	CASSTDLGRTNEKLFF	TGCGCCAGCAGCACCGACCTAGGAAGGACTAATGAAAAACTGTTTTTT
many	TRBJ1-5	NA	TRBV28	13	CASSLRFGQPQHF	TGTGCCAGCAGTTTACGATTCGGACAGCCCCAGCATTTT
few	TRBJ2-7	NA	TRBV10-2	14	CASSDSGFSYEQYF	TGCGCCAGCAGTGATTCAGGGTTCTCCTACGAGCAGTACTTC
few	TRBJ2-1	TRBD2	TRBV7-9	18	CASSFPIWGGLSYNEQFF	TGTGCCAGCAGCTTCCCGATTTGGGGGGGACTCTCCTACAATGAGCAGTTCTTC
many	TRBJ2-7	TRBD1	TRBV7-2	16	CASSLRRGQGPYEQYF	TGTGCCAGCAGCTTAAGGCGGGGACAGGGCCCCTACGAGCAGTACTTC
few	TRBJ2-1	NA	TRBV20-1	15	CSATFWGSSYNEQFF	TGCAGTGCTACATTTTGGGGAAGCTCCTACAATGAGCAGTTCTTC
many	TRBJ2-7	TRBD2	TRBV6-5	14	CASSLLAGEYEQYF	TGTGCCAGCAGTCTCTTAGCGGGAGAATACGAGCAGTACTTC
many	TRBJ2-1	NA	TRBV29-1	16	CSVGGWVPFSYNEQFF	TGCAGCGTTGGGGGTTGGGTCCCCTTCTCCTACAATGAGCAGTTCTTC
few	TRBJ2-5	NA	TRBV7-6	18	CASSSGKLGQFTQETQYF	TGTGCCAGCAGCTCCGGGAAATTGGGGCAGTTCACGCAAGAGACCCAGTACTTC
many	TRBJ2-2	NA	TRBV12-3/TRBV12-4	18	CASSYAPLVGLNTGELFF	TGTGCCAGCAGTTACGCCCCTCTGGTGGGATTGAACACCGGGGAGCTGTTTTTT
NA	TRBJ2-3	NA	TRBV4-1	17	CASSQDTRGYSTDTQYF	TGCGCCAGCAGCCAAGATACGAGGGGTTATAGCACAGATACGCAGTATTTT
NA	TRBJ2-6	TRBD1	TRBV19	14	CASRDRAGANVLTF	TGTGCCAGTAGGGACAGGGCTGGGGCCAACGTCCTGACTTTC
many	TRBJ2-3	TRBD2	TRBV2	17	CARGELAGFPFTDTQYF	TGTGCCAGGGGGGAACTAGCGGGATTTCCCTTCACAGATACGCAGTATTTT
few	TRBJ2-7	NA	TRBV7-6	14	CASSLVGAPYEQYF	TGTGCCAGCAGCTTAGTCGGGGCGCCCTACGAGCAGTACTTC
few	TRBJ2-1	NA	TRBV7-9	15	CASSLVGTPYNEQFF	TGTGCCAGCAGCTTAGTGGGTACCCCCTACAATGAGCAGTTCTTC
NA	TRBJ2-3	NA	TRBV19	15	CATSQGSSMTDTQYF	TGTGCCACCTCACAGGGATCGAGTATGACAGATACGCAGTATTTT
NA	TRBJ2-3	TRBD2	TRBV6-1	16	CASSERAGGRRDTQYF	TGTGCCAGCAGTGAAAGGGCGGGGGGACGGAGAGATACGCAGTATTTT
NA	TRBJ2-2	NA	TRBV9	15	CASSSRGGLGGELFF	TGTGCCAGCAGCTCCCGAGGGGGGCTGGGCGGGGAGCTGTTTTTT
NA	TRBJ2-7	TRBD2	TRBV5-4	17	CASSEGTSGGLTYEQYF	TGTGCCAGCAGCGAGGGGACTAGCGGGGGGCTCACCTACGAGCAGTACTTC
many	TRBJ1-1	NA	TRBV29-1	13	CSVEMLRGVGAFF	TGCAGCGTTGAAATGTTACGGGGGGTCGGGGCTTTCTTT
many	TRBJ2-5	TRBD2	TRBV19	13	CASRKRGQETQYF	TGTGCCAGTAGAAAGCGGGGTCAAGAGACCCAGTACTTC
NA	TRBJ2-7	TRBD2	TRBV3-1	13	CASSQTIAGEQYF	TGTGCCAGCAGCCAAACGATAGCGGGCGAGCAGTACTTC
many	TRBJ1-2	NA	TRBV12-3/TRBV12-4	16	CASSFSQASFNYGYTF	TGTGCCAGCAGTTTCTCTCAGGCCTCGTTTAACTATGGCTACACCTTC
few	TRBJ1-1	NA	TRBV5-1	16	CASSLAGSSMNTEAFF	TGCGCCAGCAGCTTGGCCGGCAGCTCCATGAACACTGAAGCTTTCTTT
NA	TRBJ1-2	NA	TRBV7-9	16	CASSLISAVKGMGYTF	TGTGCCAGCAGCTTAATTTCTGCGGTAAAAGGAATGGGCTACACCTTC
many	TRBJ2-7	NA	TRBV12-3/TRBV12-4	11	CASSLQSRQYF	TGTGCCAGCAGCCTACAGTCTCGTCAGTACTTC
few	TRBJ2-1	TRBD2	TRBV7-2	17	CASRGLAGVLSYNEQFF	TGTGCCAGCAGAGGACTAGCGGGGGTCCTCTCCTACAATGAGCAGTTCTTC
many	TRBJ2-5	NA	TRBV12-3/TRBV12-4	13	CASSTWVSETQYF	TGTGCCAGCAGTACCTGGGTCTCGGAGACCCAGTACTTC
many	TRBJ2-7	TRBD2	TRBV28	19	CASSFSPGGTSRRTYEQYF	TGTGCCAGCAGTTTCTCGCCGGGGGGGACTAGCCGGAGGACCTACGAGCAGTACTTC
many	TRBJ2-5	NA	TRBV7-9	16	CASSHRRVLMQETQYF	TGTGCCAGCAGCCACCGCCGGGTCCTTATGCAAGAGACCCAGTACTTC
many	TRBJ2-6	TRBD2	TRBV20-1	19	CSARAEVAGTRSGANVLTF	TGCAGTGCTAGAGCTGAAGTAGCGGGGACCAGATCTGGGGCCAACGTCCTGACTTTC
many	TRBJ1-2	NA	TRBV6-5	15	CASSYSGRTSYGYTF	TGTGCCAGCAGTTACTCAGGCCGAACTTCCTATGGCTACACCTTC
many	TRBJ2-1	NA	TRBV28	11	CASSYYNEQFF	TGTGCCAGCAGTTACTACAATGAGCAGTTCTTC
many	TRBJ1-2	NA	TRBV29-1	12	CSVLGGDDGYTF	TGCAGCGTCCTAGGGGGGGACGATGGCTACACCTTC
many	TRBJ2-7	NA	TRBV20-1	12	CSARNLAYEQYF	TGCAGCGCACGGAACTTAGCCTACGAGCAGTACTTC
NA	TRBJ1-1	NA	TRBV6-1	14	CASKPGLKNTEAFF	TGTGCCAGCAAACCTGGTCTTAAGAACACTGAAGCTTTCTTT
few	TRBJ1-1	NA	TRBV14	13	CASSKIAFAEAFF	TGTGCCAGCAGCAAAATCGCATTTGCTGAAGCTTTCTTT
many	TRBJ2-7	NA	TRBV5-1	16	CASSLEASQSSYEQYF	TGCGCCAGCAGCTTGGAGGCTAGCCAGAGCTCCTACGAGCAGTACTTC